Sequencing of this T cell receptor beta chain was carried out in a study of blood T cell repertoires in COVID-19. Study overall: Samples of COVID-19 (acute and convalescent) were obtained from the United States, Italy and Spain.

This clone has a single count. Trimming at V came to 0 bases and at J to 4 bases, leaving 10 bases not matched to a gene. The CDR3 loop spans 18 amino acids. The germline V gene encodes CDR1 LGHDT and CDR2 YNNKEL (reference sequence). Profiling relied on immunoSEQ multiplex PCR, and the TCRdb table lists in-frame clones only, not all of them. The table records around 30,000 clones, roughly 80% of them present only once. Sequencing used peripheral blood. This sequence joins TRBV3-1 (or the pseudogene TRBV3-2) and TRBJ2-1, with 9 nucleotides matching TRBD1. The sequence was collected from a woman between 65 and 79 years old with active or convalescent COVID-19. The CDR3 loop is CASSQDLCGTGFYNEQFF. The CDR3, as DNA: TGTGCCAGCAGCCAAGATCTATGCGGGACAGGGTTTTACAATGAGCAGTTCTTC.